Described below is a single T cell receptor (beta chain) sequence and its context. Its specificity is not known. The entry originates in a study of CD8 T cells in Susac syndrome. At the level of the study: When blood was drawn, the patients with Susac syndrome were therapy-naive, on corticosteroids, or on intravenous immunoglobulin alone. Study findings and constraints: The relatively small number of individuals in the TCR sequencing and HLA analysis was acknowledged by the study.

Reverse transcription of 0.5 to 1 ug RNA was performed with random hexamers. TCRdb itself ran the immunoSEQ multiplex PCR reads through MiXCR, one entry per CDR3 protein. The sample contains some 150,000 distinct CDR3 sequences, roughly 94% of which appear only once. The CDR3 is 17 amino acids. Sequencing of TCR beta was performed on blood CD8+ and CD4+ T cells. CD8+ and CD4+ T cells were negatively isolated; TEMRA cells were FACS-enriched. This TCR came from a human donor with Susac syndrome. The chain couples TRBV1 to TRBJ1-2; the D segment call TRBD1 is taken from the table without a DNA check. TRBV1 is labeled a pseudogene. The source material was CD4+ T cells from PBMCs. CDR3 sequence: CTRLLFNNYREKWGYTF. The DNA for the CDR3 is TGCACCAGACTACTATTCAACAACTACAGGGAGAAATGGGGCTACACCTTC.